Listed here is a single T cell receptor (beta chain). This entry comes from a study of blood T cell repertoires in COVID-19. The overall study: Material from acute and convalescent COVID-19 was sourced from the United States, Italy and Spain. PBMCs, B-cell-depleted T cells, or T cells were the source of the cDNA or gDNA that made up the material.

Participants, 18 to 89 years old, spanned about two dozen US areas. The germline V gene has CDR1 SGHAT and CDR2 FQNNGV. V trimming: 1 base; J trimming: 4 bases; junction bases outside the gene matches: 6. This CDR3 spans 16 amino acids. The method was immunoSEQ multiplex PCR; TCRdb's version includes in-frame clones alone and lacks a portion of them. This sample has under 150,000 clones, with over 75% found just once. The chain has TRBV11-2 and TRBJ2-3; 9 nucleotides align to TRBD2. The clonotype was recovered from a man aged 50 to 59 in a cohort exposed to, infected with or recovered from COVID-19 (not recorded which). Source material: PBMCs or T cells enriched from blood (not recorded which). The CDR3 bases are TGTGCCAGCAGCTTAGTTGGCGGGGGGGCCCCAGATACGCAGTATTTT. It is translated as CASSLVGGGAPDTQYF.